This T cell receptor beta chain was sequenced during a study of blood T cell repertoires in COVID-19. Study-wide context: T cells, B-cell-depleted T cells, or PBMCs provided the cDNA or gDNA that served as material.

Germline V CDR1 and CDR2: MDHEN, SYDVKM. The junction had 21 bases not matched to a gene; V was cut back by 8 bases and J by 1 base. CDR3 length: 20 amino acids. Some clones are missing from TCRdb's copy, which holds only in-frame ones; the method was immunoSEQ multiplex PCR. In the table there are about 300,000 clones, 83% of which are singletons. The sequenced sample consisted of peripheral blood. This sequence was found in a woman between 45 and 65 years old who had recovered from COVID-19. The gene calls are TRBV28 and TRBJ2-3, with 10 bases fitting TRBD2. CDR3 DNA: TGTGCCAGCCCCCCGATAGAGGGACTAGCGACCCTTAGGGGCACAGATACGCAGTATTTT. It specifies CASPPIEGLATLRGTDTQYF.